This TCR beta chain was found in a study of CD8 T cells in ankylosing spondylitis (dated by TCRdb to the late 2010s). At the level of the whole study: The study profiled T cell receptor beta repertoires in healthy donors and ankylosing spondylitis patients to find disease-linked TCR variants. The full study cohort comprised 20 to 25 ankylosing spondylitis patients and 110 or so healthy donors. Peripheral blood was sampled, and synovial fluid was also collected from ankylosing spondylitis patients. The paper's findings and limits, for the study overall: A CD8+ phenotype was shown by the disease-linked clones, which were found at relatively low frequencies in peripheral blood. Some TCR beta motif variants had previously been reported in synovial fluid and blood of reactive arthritis patients, which suggested common disease-initiation mechanisms. A TCR beta motif of about eight highly homologous amino acid variants appeared characteristic of blood from ankylosing spondylitis patients. Significant enrichment of the disease-linked clones was reported in matched synovial fluid samples from ankylosing spondylitis patients.

The junction shows trimming of 0 bases on V and 1 base on J, plus 10 bases between the germline ends. The CDR3 numbers 15 residues from cysteine through phenylalanine. The CDR3 DNA has 45 bases and is translated from base 1. CDR1 and CDR2 are drawn from the germline V gene: SGHRS, YFSETQ. The listed sequencing device is Illumina HiSeq 2500. TCR beta libraries were prepared by quantitative 5'-RACE with molecular barcodes. The authors' analysis ran thus. A new computational method based on a probabilistic model of VDJ rearrangement was used to identify disease-linked TCR variants. TCRdb itself trimmed the public reads at Q25 with fastp, ran MiXCR and retained productive beta chains. Identical CDR3 protein sequences are pooled into one entry, listed with their most common genes and DNA. TCRdb's processing, not the authors', yielded these V and J calls. In all, the sample holds some 250,000 distinct CDR3 sequences, and less than 10% of those were seen once. About 6.5% of the sample is held by the ten biggest clonotypes.

This clonotype was seen many times. The clone's antigen remains unknown. Base qualities were left out, and no much larger clone turns up one base away. The sample comprised blood, either unsorted or a sorted T cell fraction (not recorded which). This clonotype was obtained from a male donor with ankylosing spondylitis or in good health (not recorded which). The chain is encoded by TRBV5-1 joined to TRBJ2-5, with no confidently assigned D gene. The CDR3 corresponds to CASSLAVGIQETQYF. At the DNA level, the sequence is TGCGCCAGCAGCTTGGCAGTGGGGATCCAAGAGACCCAGTACTTC.